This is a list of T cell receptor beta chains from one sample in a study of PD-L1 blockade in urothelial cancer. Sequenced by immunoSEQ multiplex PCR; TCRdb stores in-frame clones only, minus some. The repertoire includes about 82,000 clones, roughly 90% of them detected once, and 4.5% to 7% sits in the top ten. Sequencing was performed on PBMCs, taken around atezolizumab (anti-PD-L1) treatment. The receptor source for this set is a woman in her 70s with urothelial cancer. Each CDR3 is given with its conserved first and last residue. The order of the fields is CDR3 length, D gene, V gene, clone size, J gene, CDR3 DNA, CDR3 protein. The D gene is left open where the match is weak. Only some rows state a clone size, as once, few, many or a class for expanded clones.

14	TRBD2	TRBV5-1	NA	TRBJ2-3	TGCGCCAGCAGCTTTGAGCGGGAGTATGATACGCAGTATTTT	CASSFEREYDTQYF
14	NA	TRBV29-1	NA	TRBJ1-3	TGCAGCGTTGACCCCACAGGTGCTGGAAACACCATATATTTT	CSVDPTGAGNTIYF
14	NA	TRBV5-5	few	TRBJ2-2	TGTGCCAGCAGCCCGAACAGGGAAACCGGGGAGCTGTTTTTT	CASSPNRETGELFF
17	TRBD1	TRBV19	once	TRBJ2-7	TGTGCCAGTAGTATGGGGACAGGGGGCCCTCCCCCCTACGAGCAGTACTTC	CASSMGTGGPPPYEQYF
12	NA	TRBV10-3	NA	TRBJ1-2	TGTGCCATCAGTGAGAAAGGGGAAGGCTACACCTTC	CAISEKGEGYTF
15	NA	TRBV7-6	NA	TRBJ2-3	TGTGCCAGCAGCTGGCCTCCGGGGTCCACAGATACGCAGTATTTT	CASSWPPGSTDTQYF
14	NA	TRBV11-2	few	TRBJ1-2	TGTGCCAGCAGCTTAGGCGCGGGTGGCGATGGCTACACCTTC	CASSLGAGGDGYTF
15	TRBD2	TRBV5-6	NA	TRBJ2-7	TGTGCCAGCAGCGAGGGACTAGCGGGAACCTACGAGCAGTACTTC	CASSEGLAGTYEQYF
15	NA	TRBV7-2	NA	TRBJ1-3	TGTGCCAGCAGCGTATACAGGGCGACTGGAAACACCATATATTTT	CASSVYRATGNTIYF
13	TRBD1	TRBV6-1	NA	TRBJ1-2	TGTGCCAGCAGACCACAGGGGGCCTATGGCTACACCTTC	CASRPQGAYGYTF
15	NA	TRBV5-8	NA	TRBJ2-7	TGTGCCAGCAGCTTGTTCAGTGTTGGGAGTTACGAGCAGTACTTC	CASSLFSVGSYEQYF
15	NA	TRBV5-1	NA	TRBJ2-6	TGCGCCAGCAGCCCCTGGGACACTGGGGCCAACGTCCTGACTTTC	CASSPWDTGANVLTF
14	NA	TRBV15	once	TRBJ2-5	TGTGCCACCAGCAGAGGGCAGGTCGAAGAGACCCAGTACTTC	CATSRGQVEETQYF
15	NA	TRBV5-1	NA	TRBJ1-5	TGCGCCAGCAGCCCGAGGGAGGGGAATTACGAGGCCCAGCATTTT	CASSPREGNYEAQHF
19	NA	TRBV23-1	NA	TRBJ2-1	TGCGCCAGCAGTGAACTACCAGGGCGGCCCAGTGTTTGCAGGAATGAGCAGTTCTTC	CASSELPGRPSVCRNEQFF
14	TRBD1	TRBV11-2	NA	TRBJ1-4	TGTGCCAGCAGCGTCGGACAGGGGGGTGAAAAACTGTTTTTT	CASSVGQGGEKLFF
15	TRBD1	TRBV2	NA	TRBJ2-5	TGTGCCAGCATCACCGGGACAGGGGTAGGAGAGACCCAGTACTTC	CASITGTGVGETQYF
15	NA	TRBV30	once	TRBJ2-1	TGTGCCTGGAGTGTGAGCGGAGGGTCTTACAATGAGCAGTTCTTC	CAWSVSGGSYNEQFF
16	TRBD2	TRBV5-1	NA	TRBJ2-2	TGCGCCAGCAGCTCCTCCGGGACTAGTGCCACCGGGGAGCTGTTTTTT	CASSSSGTSATGELFF
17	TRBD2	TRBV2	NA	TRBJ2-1	TGTGCCAGCACCCCATGGGGAATTAGCGGGGGCTACAATGAGCAGTTCTTC	CASTPWGISGGYNEQFF
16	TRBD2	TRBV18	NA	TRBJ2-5	TGTGCCAGCTCACCGAGACTAGCGGGGGCTCAAGAGACCCAGTACTTC	CASSPRLAGAQETQYF
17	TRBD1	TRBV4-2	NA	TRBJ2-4	TGTGCCAGCAGCCAAGATCGACAGGGGGCTACCAAAAACATTCAGTACTTC	CASSQDRQGATKNIQYF